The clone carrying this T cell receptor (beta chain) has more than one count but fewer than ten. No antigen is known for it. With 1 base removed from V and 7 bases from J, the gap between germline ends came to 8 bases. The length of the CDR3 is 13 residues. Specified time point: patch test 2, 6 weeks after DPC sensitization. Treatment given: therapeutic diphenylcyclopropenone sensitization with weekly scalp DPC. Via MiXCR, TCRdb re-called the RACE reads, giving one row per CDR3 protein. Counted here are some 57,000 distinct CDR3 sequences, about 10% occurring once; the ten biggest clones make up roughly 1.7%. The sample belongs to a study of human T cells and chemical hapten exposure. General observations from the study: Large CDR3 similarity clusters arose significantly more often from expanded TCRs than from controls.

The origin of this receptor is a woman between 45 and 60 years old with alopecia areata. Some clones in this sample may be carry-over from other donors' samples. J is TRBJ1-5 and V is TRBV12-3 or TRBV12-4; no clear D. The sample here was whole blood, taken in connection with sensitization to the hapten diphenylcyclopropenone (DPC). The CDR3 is CASSLDVSQPQHF. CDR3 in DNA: TGTGCCAGCAGTTTAGATGTGAGCCAGCCCCAGCATTTT.